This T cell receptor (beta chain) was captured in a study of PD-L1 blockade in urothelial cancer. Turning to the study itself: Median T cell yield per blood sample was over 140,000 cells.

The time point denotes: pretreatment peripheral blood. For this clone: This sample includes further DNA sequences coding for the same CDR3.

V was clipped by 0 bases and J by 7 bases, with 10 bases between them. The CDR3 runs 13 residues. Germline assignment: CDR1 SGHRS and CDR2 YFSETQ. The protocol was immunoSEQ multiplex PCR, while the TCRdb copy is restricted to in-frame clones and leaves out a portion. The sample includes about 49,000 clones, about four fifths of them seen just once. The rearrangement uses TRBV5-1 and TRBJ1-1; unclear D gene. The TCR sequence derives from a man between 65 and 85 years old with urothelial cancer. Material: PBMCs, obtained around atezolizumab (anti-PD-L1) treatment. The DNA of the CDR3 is TGCGCCAGCAGCTTGGCCGGAGGGAATGAAGCTTTCTTT. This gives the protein CASSLAGGNEAFF.